Following are 9 T cell receptor beta chains from one sample sequenced in a study of T cell repertoires in cytomegalovirus infection. TCRdb reanalysed the reads using MiXCR and keeps one entry per CDR3 protein. The sample consists of nearly 450,000 distinct CDR3 sequences, around 32% of them appearing once. The sequencing sample was made of PBMCs. These receptors were collected from a human donor in good health (CMV status not recorded). Some clones in this sample may be carry-over from other donors' samples.

The chain couples TRBV5-5 to TRBJ1-2, with 10 nucleotides matching TRBD1. The CDR3 length is 14 residues. Losses at the gene ends were 0 bases for V and 8 bases for J; bases not matched to a gene: 4. Germline CDR1 is SGHKS and CDR2 is YYEKEE (reference sequence). CDR3 nucleotides: TGTGCCAGCAGCTTGGCCGGGACAGGGGAAGGCTACACCTTC. Amino acid sequence: CASSLAGTGEGYTF. Full variable domain (rest looked up from reference TRBV5-5 and TRBJ1-2): DAGVTQSPTHLIKTRGQQVTLRCSPISGHKSVSWYQQVLGQGPQFIFQYYEKEERGRGNFPDRFSARQFPNYSSELNVNALLLGDSALYLCASSLAGTGEGYTFGSGTRLTVV.

The V gene is TRBV2, the J gene TRBJ1-6; D unclear. This CDR3 has 15 residues. Germline-derived CDR1 and CDR2 are SNHLY and FYNNEI. Between the trimmed V and J ends, which lost 1 base and 5 bases, there was a span of 9 bases. The CDR3 sequence: CASSEGQVNNSPLHF. For the CDR3, the DNA is TGTGCCAGCAGTGAAGGTCAGGTCAATAATTCACCCCTCCACTTT.

This chain links TRBV7-6 with TRBJ2-5, with 7 bases identical to TRBD2. Unmatched junction bases numbered 5, after V lost 2 bases and J lost 5 bases. CDR3 size: 14 residues. CDR1 and CDR2 (germline): SGHVS, FNYEAQ. This CDR3 reads CASSLSEGGETQYF. The CDR3 DNA sequence: TGTGCCAGCAGCTTATCGGAGGGAGGGGAGACCCAGTACTTC.

This clonotype was observed many times. The chain couples TRBV7-2 to TRBJ2-3; D is unclear. V was shortened by 1 base and J by 5 bases, with 16 bases between the two germline ends. The CDR3 length is 16 residues. CDR1 and CDR2 from the germline V gene are SGHTA and FQGNSA. The CDR3 region is CASSLDHTRSGDTQYF. In DNA form, the CDR3 reads TGTGCCAGCAGCTTAGATCACACCCGAAGTGGAGATACGCAGTATTTT. Based on the CDR3 plus reference TRBV7-2 and TRBJ2-3, the full variable domain is GAGVSQSPSNKVTEKGKDVELRCDPISGHTALYWYRQSLGQGLEFLIYFQGNSAPDKSGLPSDRFSAERTGGSVSTLTIQRTQQEDSAVYLCASSLDHTRSGDTQYFGPGTRLTVL.

This clonotype came up many times. This sequence joins TRBV7-2 and TRBJ2-7; 7 bases align to TRBD2. Trimming at V came to 0 bases and at J to 3 bases, leaving 5 bases not matched to a gene. CDR3 length: 15 amino acids. Germline-derived CDR1 and CDR2 are SGHTA and FQGNSA. CDR3 sequence (DNA): TGTGCCAGCAGCTTAGCGGGGGGGGTAATCTACGAGCAGTACTTC. This encodes CASSLAGGVIYEQYF.

The chain is built from TRBV29-1 and TRBJ1-2, with D perhaps TRBD1 (5 bases). The CDR3 runs to 13 residues. Trimming removed 3 bases from V and 6 bases from J, with 14 bases in between. Germline V gene lookup returns CDR1 SQVTM and CDR2 ANQGSEA. The CDR3 coding sequence is TGCAGCGTTGAGGAGGGGATCAATGATGGCTACACCTTC. Amino acid sequence: CSVEEGINDGYTF.

This clonotype was detected only a few times. This chain connects TRBV19 to TRBJ1-5; the match to TRBD1 covers 7 bases. The CDR3 is 15 amino acids. Germline CDR1 reads LNHDA; CDR2 reads SQIVND (reference sequence). CDR3 sequence reads: CDHPGTENSNQPQHF. CDR3 in DNA: TGTGACCATCCCGGGACAGAGAATAGCAATCAGCCCCAGCATTTT.

This chain joins TRBV6-5 and TRBJ1-4, with 7 bases matching TRBD1. Losses at the gene ends were 5 bases for V and 10 bases for J; bases not matched to a gene: 13. Germline loops: CDR1 MNHEY, CDR2 SVGAGI. The CDR3 is made up of 15 amino acids. The CDR3 sequence: CASSQRQGSDAKLFF. In nucleotides, the CDR3 is TGTGCCAGCAGTCAACGACAGGGATCGGATGCAAAACTGTTTTTT.

Notes on this clonotype: A single base separates this from a much larger clone, so it may be a read error. V gene TRBV7-2 combines with J gene TRBJ1-6; D is undetermined. There are 14 residues in the CDR3. Germline CDR1 SGHTA, CDR2 FQGNSA. Trimming removed 2 bases from V and 11 bases from J, with 13 bases in between. The CDR3: CASSLYPENPPLHF. The CDR3 DNA follows: TGTGCCAGCAGCTTATACCCAGAGAATCCACCCCTCCACTTT.